The clone carrying this TCR beta chain was seen ten or more times. Samples came from axillary lymph nodes draining the breast cancer. This sample stems from a study of breast tumors, draining lymph nodes, adjacent tissues. The CDR3 is 13 amino acids. Trimming took 7 bases from V and 6 from J; bases not matched to a gene: 6. TCRdb used MiXCR to reprocess the multiplex PCR reads, holding one entry per CDR3 protein. The sample records some 170,000 distinct CDR3 sequences, around a third being singletons. This receptor was obtained from a female donor with breast cancer. Some clones in this sample may be carry-over from other donors' samples. The specimen sequenced was axillary lymph node tissue. The J gene is TRBJ2-1, the V gene TRBV12-3 or TRBV12-4; 7 bases are shared with TRBD2. CDR3 sequence: CASTLTSPNEQFF. For the CDR3, the DNA is TGTGCCAGCACCCTGACTAGCCCCAATGAGCAGTTCTTC.